This T cell receptor beta chain comes out of a study of T cell responses to AZD1222 COVID-19 vaccine. Overall study results and limits: Repertoires were collected only later (after the peak T cell response had occurred). Just a handful of people given AZD1222 tested seropositive at baseline. There were vaccine-associated CD4 TCRs across spike, dominant at 160-218 and 743-854.

This CDR3 is 15 amino acids long. J was trimmed by 3 bases and V by 3 bases; bases with no gene match: 9. Germline-derived CDR1 and CDR2 are SGHNT and YYREEE (reference sequence). The assay was immunoSEQ multiplex PCR, and TCRdb's table has in-frame clones only and misses some. The sample has about 70,000 clones; around 90% are singletons. As to this clone: The antigen remains undetermined.

The chain employs TRBV5-4 and TRBJ2-7; TRBD1 matches 7 bases. The source of this sequence is an adult in good health. The sequences come from peripheral blood, collected on day 0 of MenACWY control vaccination. Written as DNA, the CDR3 is TGTGCCAGCAGCTCTCGACAGGGCCGCTTCTACGAGCAGTACTTC. Translated: CASSSRQGRFYEQYF.